This T cell receptor (beta chain) was retrieved from a study of shared clonotypes between healthy human individuals. On the study more broadly: A couple of women and a few men aged 18 to 49 made up the donors. For every donor, three CD4 naive, three CD4 memory, two CD8 naive and one CD8 memory plates were used.

Turning to this clone: The antigen remains undetermined.

Study results and limitations: Naive CD4 clonotypes were shared across several donors at about 5.3%. Incomplete sequencing of sorted subsets was indicated by rarefaction despite large depth.

Clones were sequenced by immunoSEQ multiplex PCR, and TCRdb holds only the in-frame ones, with some missing. The table shows 1.6 million or so clones, with approximately 97% occurring only once. The germline V and J ends were trimmed by 10 bases and 0 bases, with 22 bases remaining between them. In germline, CDR1 is SNHLY, CDR2 FYNNEI. There are 17 residues in the CDR3. This TCR came from a man aged 25 to 40 in good health. The sequenced sample consisted of naive CD4+ T cells sorted from blood. Described subset: CD45RA+ positively selected. The V and J genes are TRBV2 and TRBJ2-4; no firm D call. CDR3 sequence: CATEQRSGEVAKNIQYF. The CDR3 DNA sequence: TGTGCCACCGAGCAGAGAAGTGGGGAAGTAGCCAAAAACATTCAGTACTTC. Based on the CDR3 plus reference TRBV2 and TRBJ2-4, the full variable domain is EPEVTQTPSHQVTQMGQEVILRCVPISNHLYFYWYRQILGQKVEFLVSFYNNEISEKSEIFDDQFSVERPDGSNFTLKIRSTKLEDSAMYFCATEQRSGEVAKNIQYFGAGTRLSVL.